This TCR beta chain was profiled in a study of cytomegalovirus exposure and HLA in healthy donors. Germline V gives CDR1 SNHLY, CDR2 FYNNEI. There are 13 residues in the CDR3. V dropped 9 bases and J dropped 2 bases, with 14 bases sitting between them. The PCR used 60 Vbeta and 13 Jbeta primers. The data were produced by immunoSEQ multiplex PCR, yet TCRdb's version contains in-frame clones alone and is incomplete. The sample shows about 63,000 clones, more than 60% of them seen only once. The sequenced sample was PBMCs. V gene TRBV2 combines with J gene TRBJ2-7; D is possibly TRBD1 (6 bases). This receptor was taken from a woman aged 40 to 55 in good health and CMV-seropositive. In DNA, the CDR3 is TGTGCCAGTGGGGGCGTGGGGACCTACGAGCAGTACTTC. Translation: CASGGVGTYEQYF.